This TCR beta chain is from a study of PD-1 blockade in classical Hodgkin lymphoma. The overall study: It was nivolumab at 3 mg/kg, given intravenously every 2 weeks, that patients received.

Time point in this sample: cycle 4 day 1 (C4D1), after about 6 weeks of nivolumab. All the patients suffered relapse after autologous stem cell transplantation, and brentuximab vedotin exposure differed. Only in-frame clones appear in the TCRdb table, and some are missing; sequencing was by immunoSEQ multiplex PCR. The sample consists of fewer than 25,000 clones, around three quarters of them appearing once. A word on this clone: Its antigen remains unknown.

CDR3 length: 12 amino acids. Germline CDR1 reads SGHRS; CDR2 reads YFSETQ. V gave up 0 bases and J gave up 4 bases, with 4 bases separating them. Study-wide results and caveats: Repertoires differed for reasons still undefined, possibly disease activity or prior therapy. When set against healthy donors, newly diagnosed patients were reported to show lower baseline TCR diversity.

The material sequenced was peripheral blood mononuclear cells (PBMCs), taken before the fourth cycle of nivolumab. The rearrangement uses TRBV5-1 and TRBJ1-1; no firm D call. This clonotype originated in a human donor with classical Hodgkin lymphoma. CDR3 amino acids: CASSLDLTEAFF. For the CDR3, the DNA is TGCGCCAGCAGCTTGGATCTCACTGAAGCTTTCTTT.